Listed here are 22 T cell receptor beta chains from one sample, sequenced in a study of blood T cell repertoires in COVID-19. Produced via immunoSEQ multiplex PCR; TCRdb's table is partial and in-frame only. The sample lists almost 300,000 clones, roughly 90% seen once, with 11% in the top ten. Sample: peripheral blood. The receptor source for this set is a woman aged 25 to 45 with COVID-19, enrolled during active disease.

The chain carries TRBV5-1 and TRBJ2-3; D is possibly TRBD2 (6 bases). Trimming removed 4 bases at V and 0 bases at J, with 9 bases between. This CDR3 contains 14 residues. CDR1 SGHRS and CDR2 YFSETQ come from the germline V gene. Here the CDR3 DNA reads TGCGCCAGCAGCCGGGAGTATAGCACAGATACGCAGTATTTT. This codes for CASSREYSTDTQYF.

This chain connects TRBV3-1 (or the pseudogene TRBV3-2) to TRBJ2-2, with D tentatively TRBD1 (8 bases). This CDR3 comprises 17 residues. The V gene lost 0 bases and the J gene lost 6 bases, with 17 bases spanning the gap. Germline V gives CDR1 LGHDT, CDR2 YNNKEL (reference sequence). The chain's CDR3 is CASSQDRGDRRAGELFF. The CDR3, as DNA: TGTGCCAGCAGCCAAGACCGGGGGGACAGGCGCGCCGGGGAGCTGTTTTTT.

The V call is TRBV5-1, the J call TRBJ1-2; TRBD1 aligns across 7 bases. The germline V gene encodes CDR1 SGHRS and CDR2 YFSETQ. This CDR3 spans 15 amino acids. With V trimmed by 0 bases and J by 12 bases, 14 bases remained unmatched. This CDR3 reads CASSLATGASGYDTF. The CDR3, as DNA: TGCGCCAGCAGCTTGGCAACAGGGGCGTCTGGGTACGACACCTTC.

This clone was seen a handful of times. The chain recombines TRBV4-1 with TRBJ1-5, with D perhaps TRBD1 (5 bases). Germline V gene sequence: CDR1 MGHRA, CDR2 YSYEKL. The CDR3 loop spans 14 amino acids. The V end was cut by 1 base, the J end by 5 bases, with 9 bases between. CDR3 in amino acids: CASSQATGDQPQHF. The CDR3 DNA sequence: TGCGCCAGCAGCCAAGCTACAGGAGATCAGCCCCAGCATTTT.

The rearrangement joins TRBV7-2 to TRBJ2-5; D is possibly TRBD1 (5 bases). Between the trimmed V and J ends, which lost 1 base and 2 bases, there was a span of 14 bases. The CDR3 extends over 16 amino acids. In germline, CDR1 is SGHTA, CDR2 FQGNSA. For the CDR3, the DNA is TGTGCCAGCAGCTTAGTGGGAAAGGGGTCGCAAGAGACCCAGTACTTC. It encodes CASSLVGKGSQETQYF.

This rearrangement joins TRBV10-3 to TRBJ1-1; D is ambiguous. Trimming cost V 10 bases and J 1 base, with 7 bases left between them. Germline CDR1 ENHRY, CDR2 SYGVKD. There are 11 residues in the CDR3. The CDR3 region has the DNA TGTGCCACGAGACAGAACACTGAAGCTTTCTTT. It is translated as CATRQNTEAFF.

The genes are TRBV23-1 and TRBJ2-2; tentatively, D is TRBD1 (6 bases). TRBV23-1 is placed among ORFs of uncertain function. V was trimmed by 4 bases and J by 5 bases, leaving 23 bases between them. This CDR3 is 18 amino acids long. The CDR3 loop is CASSRKIGTREGTGELFF. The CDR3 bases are TGCGCCAGCAGTCGGAAGATCGGGACACGCGAGGGGACCGGGGAGCTGTTTTTT.

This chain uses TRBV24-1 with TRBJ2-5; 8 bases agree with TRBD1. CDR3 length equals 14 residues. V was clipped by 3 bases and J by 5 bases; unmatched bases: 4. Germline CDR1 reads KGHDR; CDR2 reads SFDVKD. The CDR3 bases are TGTGCCACCAGTGATCGCAGGGGGCGCGAGACCCAGTACTTC. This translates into CATSDRRGRETQYF.

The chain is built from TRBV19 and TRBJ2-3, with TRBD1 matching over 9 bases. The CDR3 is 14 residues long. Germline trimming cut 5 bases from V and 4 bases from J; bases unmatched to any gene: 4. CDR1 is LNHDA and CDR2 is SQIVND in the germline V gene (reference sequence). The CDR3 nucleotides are TGTGCCAGTAGTCCGGACAGGGGTGCAGATACGCAGTATTTT. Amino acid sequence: CASSPDRGADTQYF.

The CDR3 protein is CASSLSGGEYQPQHF. The CDR3 region has the DNA TGTGCCAGCAGCTTGTCTGGGGGCGAGTATCAGCCCCAGCATTTT. The chain is built from TRBV5-8 and TRBJ1-5; D may be TRBD1 (6 bases). The CDR3 totals 15 residues. Germline V gene lookup returns CDR1 SGHTS and CDR2 YDEGEE. Between the trimmed V and J ends, which lost 1 base and 5 bases, there was a span of 13 bases.

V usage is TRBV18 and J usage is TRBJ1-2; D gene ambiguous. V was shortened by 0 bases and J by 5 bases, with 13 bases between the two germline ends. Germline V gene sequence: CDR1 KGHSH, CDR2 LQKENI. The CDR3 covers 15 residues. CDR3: CASSPPSWGGYGYTF. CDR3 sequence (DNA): TGTGCCAGCTCACCACCCAGCTGGGGAGGTTATGGCTACACCTTC.

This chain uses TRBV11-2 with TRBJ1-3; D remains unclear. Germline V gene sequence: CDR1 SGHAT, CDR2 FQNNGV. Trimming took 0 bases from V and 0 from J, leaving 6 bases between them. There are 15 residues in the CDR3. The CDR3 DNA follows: TGTGCCAGCAGCTTAGAACAGAGCTCTGGAAACACCATATATTTT. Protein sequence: CASSLEQSSGNTIYF. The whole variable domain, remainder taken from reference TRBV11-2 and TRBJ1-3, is EAGVAQSPRYKIIEKRQSVAFWCNPISGHATLYWYQQILGQGPKLLIQFQNNGVVDDSQLPKDRFSAERLKGVDSTLKIQPAKLEDSAVYLCASSLEQSSGNTIYFGEGSWLTVV.

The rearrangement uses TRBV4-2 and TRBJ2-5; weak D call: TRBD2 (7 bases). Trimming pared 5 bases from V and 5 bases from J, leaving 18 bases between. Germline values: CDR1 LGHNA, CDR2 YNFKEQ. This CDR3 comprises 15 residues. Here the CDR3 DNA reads TGTGCCAGCAGCGCCTTGAAGGGGGGGCCGGAGACCCAGTACTTC. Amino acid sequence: CASSALKGGPETQYF.

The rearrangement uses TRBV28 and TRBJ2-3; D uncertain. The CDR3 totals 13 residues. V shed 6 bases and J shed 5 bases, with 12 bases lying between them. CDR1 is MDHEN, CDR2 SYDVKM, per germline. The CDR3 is CASSPSQEDTQYF. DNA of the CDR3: TGTGCCAGCAGCCCCAGCCAGGAAGATACGCAGTATTTT.

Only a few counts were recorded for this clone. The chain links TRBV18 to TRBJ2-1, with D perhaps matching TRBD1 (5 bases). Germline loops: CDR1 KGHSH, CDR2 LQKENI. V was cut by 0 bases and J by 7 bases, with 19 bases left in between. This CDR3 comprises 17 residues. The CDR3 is CASSPPTQGWAANEQFF. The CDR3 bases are TGTGCCAGCTCACCACCCACGCAGGGTTGGGCGGCAAATGAGCAGTTCTTC.

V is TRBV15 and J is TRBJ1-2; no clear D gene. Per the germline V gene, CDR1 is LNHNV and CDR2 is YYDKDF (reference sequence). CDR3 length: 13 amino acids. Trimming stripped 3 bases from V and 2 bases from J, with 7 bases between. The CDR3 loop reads CATSRTRNYGYTF. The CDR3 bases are TGTGCCACCAGCAGGACACGAAACTATGGCTACACCTTC.

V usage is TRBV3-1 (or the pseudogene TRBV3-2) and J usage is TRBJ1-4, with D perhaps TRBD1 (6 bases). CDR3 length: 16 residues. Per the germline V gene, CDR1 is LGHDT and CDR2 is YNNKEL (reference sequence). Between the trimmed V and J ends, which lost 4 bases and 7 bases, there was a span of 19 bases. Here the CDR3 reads CASSPPGTNWGEKLFF. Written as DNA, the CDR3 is TGTGCCAGCAGCCCGCCCGGGACAAATTGGGGTGAAAAACTGTTTTTT.

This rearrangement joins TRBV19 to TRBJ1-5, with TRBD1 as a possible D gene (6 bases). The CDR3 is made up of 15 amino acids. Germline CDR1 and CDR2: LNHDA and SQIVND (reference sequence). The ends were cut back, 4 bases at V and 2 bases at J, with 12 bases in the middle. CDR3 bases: TGTGCCAGTAGTAAGGGTTCAGGGGGCAATCAGCCCCAGCATTTT. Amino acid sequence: CASSKGSGGNQPQHF.

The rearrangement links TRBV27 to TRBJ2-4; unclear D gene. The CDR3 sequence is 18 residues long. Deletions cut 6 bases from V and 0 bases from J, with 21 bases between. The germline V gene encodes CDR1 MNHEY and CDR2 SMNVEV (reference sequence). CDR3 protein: CASRQSPALSLAKNIQYF. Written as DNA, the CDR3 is TGTGCCAGCAGACAGAGTCCAGCCCTCTCTCTAGCCAAAAACATTCAGTACTTC.

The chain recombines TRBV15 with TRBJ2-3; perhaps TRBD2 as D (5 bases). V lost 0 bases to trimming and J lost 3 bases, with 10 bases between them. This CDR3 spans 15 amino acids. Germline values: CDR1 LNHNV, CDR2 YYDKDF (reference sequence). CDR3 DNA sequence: TGTGCCACCAGCAGAGATCGTCCGGGGACAGATACGCAGTATTTT. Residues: CATSRDRPGTDTQYF.

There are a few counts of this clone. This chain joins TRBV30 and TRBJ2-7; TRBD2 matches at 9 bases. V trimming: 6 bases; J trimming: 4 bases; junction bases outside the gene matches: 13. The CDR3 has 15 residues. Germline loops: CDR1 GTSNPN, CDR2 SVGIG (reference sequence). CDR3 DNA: TGTGCCTGCCCTCGCGAGGCGGGGGGGCAATACGAGCAGTACTTC. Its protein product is CACPREAGGQYEQYF.

The CDR3 loop reads CAGTTENTGELFF. CDR3 nucleotides: TGTGCCGGAACGACAGAGAACACCGGGGAGCTGTTTTTT. The chain combines TRBV12-3 or TRBV12-4 with TRBJ2-2, with D possibly TRBD1 on 5 matching bases. V lost 11 bases to trimming and J lost 1 base, with 11 bases between them. This CDR3 region has 13 residues.